The rows below give T cell receptor beta chains drawn from one sample of a study of chemoradiotherapy in HPV16-positive cancers. Clones were read by immunoSEQ multiplex PCR, and TCRdb kept only the in-frame ones, dropping some. There are tens of thousands of clones in the sample; about 90% occur only once, and 4% to 4.5% lies in the top ten. The sequencing here drew on blood, taken from a patient who underwent chemoradiotherapy. The receptors come from a human donor with HPV-associated anogenital cancer. CDR3s include the opening cysteine and the closing phenylalanine or tryptophan. Fields, in order: D gene, clone size, V gene, J gene, CDR3 protein, CDR3 DNA. D genes are given only for firm matches. Clone size is not always given. Where it is, it says once, few, many or a class for expanded clones.

D gene: NA
clone size: NA
V gene: TRBV7-8
J gene: TRBJ2-1
CDR3 protein: CASSPALGRHGFF
CDR3 DNA: TGTGCCAGCAGCCCTGCCCTCGGACGGCACGGGTTCTTC

D gene: TRBD2
clone size: NA
V gene: TRBV2
J gene: TRBJ2-3
CDR3 protein: CASRTGGPTDTQYF
CDR3 DNA: TGTGCCAGCAGAACGGGGGGGCCAACAGATACGCAGTATTTT

D gene: NA
clone size: few
V gene: TRBV10-3
J gene: TRBJ1-1
CDR3 protein: CAISESARPEAFF
CDR3 DNA: TGTGCCATCAGTGAGTCGGCCAGACCTGAAGCTTTCTTT

D gene: NA
clone size: NA
V gene: TRBV27
J gene: TRBJ2-1
CDR3 protein: CASRGGASSYNEQFF
CDR3 DNA: TGTGCCAGCAGGGGCGGGGCGAGCTCCTACAATGAGCAGTTCTTC

D gene: TRBD1
clone size: NA
V gene: TRBV6-5
J gene: TRBJ1-5
CDR3 protein: CASGQGAGNQPQHF
CDR3 DNA: TGTGCCAGCGGACAGGGGGCGGGCAATCAGCCCCAGCATTTT

D gene: NA
clone size: NA
V gene: TRBV4-2
J gene: TRBJ2-3
CDR3 protein: CASSSSTDTQYF
CDR3 DNA: TGTGCCAGCAGCTCCTCCACAGATACGCAGTATTTT

D gene: TRBD1
clone size: NA
V gene: TRBV18
J gene: TRBJ2-7
CDR3 protein: CASSPGQSYEQYF
CDR3 DNA: TGTGCCAGCTCACCGGGACAGAGCTACGAGCAGTACTTC

D gene: NA
clone size: once
V gene: TRBV6-5
J gene: TRBJ1-1
CDR3 protein: CASRAILGAPTEAFF
CDR3 DNA: TGTGCCAGCAGGGCCATCTTAGGGGCGCCCACTGAAGCTTTCTTT

D gene: NA
clone size: NA
V gene: TRBV6-1
J gene: TRBJ2-3
CDR3 protein: CASSLRTSSTDTQYF
CDR3 DNA: TGTGCCAGCAGTCTTAGGACCTCTAGCACAGATACGCAGTATTTT

D gene: NA
clone size: NA
V gene: TRBV5-1
J gene: TRBJ2-5
CDR3 protein: CASSLQLGQGETQYF
CDR3 DNA: TGCGCCAGCAGCTTGCAGTTAGGCCAAGGGGAGACCCAGTACTTC

D gene: NA
clone size: NA
V gene: TRBV2
J gene: TRBJ1-1
CDR3 protein: CASRGLYGNTEAFF
CDR3 DNA: TGTGCCAGCAGGGGGCTTTACGGGAACACTGAAGCTTTCTTT

D gene: TRBD2
clone size: NA
V gene: TRBV6-1
J gene: TRBJ2-2
CDR3 protein: CASSAGLAKNTGELFF
CDR3 DNA: TGTGCCAGCAGTGCGGGACTAGCGAAGAACACCGGGGAGCTGTTTTTT

D gene: NA
clone size: few
V gene: TRBV4-2
J gene: TRBJ1-2
CDR3 protein: CASSQAAGYTF
CDR3 DNA: TGTGCCAGCAGCCAAGCTGCTGGCTACACCTTC

D gene: NA
clone size: NA
V gene: TRBV11-2
J gene: TRBJ1-1
CDR3 protein: CASSLTVGRTEAFF
CDR3 DNA: TGTGCCAGCAGCTTGACCGTGGGTAGAACTGAAGCTTTCTTT

D gene: NA
clone size: NA
V gene: TRBV5-6
J gene: TRBJ2-7
CDR3 protein: CASSLLQGTYEQYF
CDR3 DNA: TGTGCCAGCAGCTTGCTTCAGGGTACCTACGAGCAGTACTTC

D gene: NA
clone size: once
V gene: TRBV7-9
J gene: TRBJ1-1
CDR3 protein: CASSLGSVNTEAFF
CDR3 DNA: TGTGCCAGCAGCTTAGGTTCGGTGAACACTGAAGCTTTCTTT

D gene: NA
clone size: NA
V gene: TRBV14
J gene: TRBJ2-5
CDR3 protein: CASSQVYVYQETQYF
CDR3 DNA: TGTGCCAGCAGCCAAGTGTATGTTTACCAAGAGACCCAGTACTTC

D gene: NA
clone size: NA
V gene: TRBV28
J gene: TRBJ1-1
CDR3 protein: CASSINTEAFF
CDR3 DNA: TGTGCCAGCTCTATTAACACTGAAGCTTTCTTT

D gene: NA
clone size: NA
V gene: TRBV18
J gene: TRBJ1-1
CDR3 protein: CASSPRGINTEAFF
CDR3 DNA: TGTGCCAGCTCACCACGGGGGATTAACACTGAAGCTTTCTTT

D gene: NA
clone size: NA
V gene: TRBV6-5
J gene: TRBJ1-2
CDR3 protein: CASSFAGRTNGYTF
CDR3 DNA: TGTGCCAGCTCCTTCGCGGGCAGGACGAATGGCTACACCTTC

D gene: NA
clone size: NA
V gene: TRBV5-8
J gene: TRBJ2-2
CDR3 protein: CASSLDRRNTGELLF
CDR3 DNA: TGTGCCAGCAGCTTGGACAGGAGGAACACCGGGGAGCTGCTTTTT